This T cell receptor (beta chain) is from a study of cytomegalovirus exposure and HLA in healthy donors. This CDR3 contains 14 residues. Trimming removed 9 bases at V and 0 bases at J, with 11 bases between. Germline CDR1 is LNHNV and CDR2 is YYDKDF (reference sequence). PCR used 60 Vbeta primers and 13 Jbeta primers. The table came from immunoSEQ multiplex PCR; TCRdb's copy has only in-frame clones and leaves some out. The table for this sample gives roughly 120,000 clones. The chain joins TRBV15 to TRBJ1-4; D gene unclear. Specimen: PBMCs. This clonotype originated in a man in his forties or fifties in good health and CMV-seropositive. The CDR3 is CATSRTATNEKLFF. The CDR3 DNA sequence: TGTGCCACTTCTCGGACTGCAACTAATGAAAAACTGTTTTTT.